A selection of T cell receptor beta chains follows, all from one sample in a study of shared clonotypes between healthy human individuals. Profiling relied on immunoSEQ multiplex PCR, and the TCRdb table lists in-frame clones only, not all of them. The table records hundreds of thousands of clones, around 95% of them present only once. Sequencing was done on a sample of naive CD8+ T cells sorted from blood. These receptors all stem from a woman aged 30 to 39 in good health. Each CDR3 is given with its conserved first and last residue. The D gene is left open where the match is weak. Not all rows give a size; the values are once, few, many and, for expanded clones, a class.

TGTGCCAGCAGTTTACTAGGGGGGGGATCAGGCTATGGCTACACCTTC,CASSLLGGGSGYGYTF,.,TRBV27,.,TRBJ1-2
TGTGCCAGCATTGCTAGCGGGAGGAACGAGCAGTACTTC,CASIASGRNEQYF,.,TRBV6-4,TRBD2,TRBJ2-7
TGTGCCAGCAGTCAACGGGAGGGCGGCCAAAGGTCCTACGAGCAGTACTTC,CASSQREGGQRSYEQYF,.,TRBV2,TRBD2,TRBJ2-7
TGTGCCAGCAGTGACGCCAACCAGGAGCAGTACTTC,CASSDANQEQYF,.,TRBV6-1,.,TRBJ2-7
TGTGCCAGCAGTTCCGGGGTGTCTGGGGCCAACGTCCTGACTTTC,CASSSGVSGANVLTF,.,TRBV27,.,TRBJ2-6
TGTGCCAGCAGCCGGGGACGGGGTAACTACGAGCAGTACTTC,CASSRGRGNYEQYF,once,TRBV5-6,.,TRBJ2-7
TGCAGCGTTGGGGCGGGCGAGCAGTACTTC,CSVGAGEQYF,.,TRBV29-1,.,TRBJ2-7
TGTGCCAGCAGCCCAGTCTCGGGGGCGAACTACGAGCAGTACTTC,CASSPVSGANYEQYF,.,TRBV7-8,.,TRBJ2-7
TGTGCCAGCAGTTTCCGGCTCCTCTACGAGCAGTACTTC,CASSFRLLYEQYF,.,TRBV28,.,TRBJ2-7
TGTGCCAGCAGTTTAGCGTCCCCTTACAATGAGCAGTTCTTC,CASSLASPYNEQFF,.,TRBV28,.,TRBJ2-1
TGTGCCAGCAGTTTTGGGGACAGAGTGGAGCTGTTTTTT,CASSFGDRVELFF,.,TRBV28,TRBD1,TRBJ2-2
TGTGCCAGCAGCCACTCCCTAGCGGGAGGAGAGACCCAGTACTTC,CASSHSLAGGETQYF,.,TRBV16,TRBD2,TRBJ2-5
TGTGCCAGCAGAGATCGGGCGTACCAAGAGACCCAGTACTTC,CASRDRAYQETQYF,.,TRBV27,.,TRBJ2-5
TGTGCCAGCAGTTTAAGGGCAGATGAACAAAGGGGTGAAGCTTTCTTT,CASSLRADEQRGEAFF,.,TRBV28,.,TRBJ1-1
TGTGCCAGCAGTTCCCCCCCGGCGGGGATCGCAGATACGCAGTATTTT,CASSSPPAGIADTQYF,.,TRBV6-5,.,TRBJ2-3
TGTGCCAGCAGCCTAGTCGACAGGAACACTGAAGCTTTCTTT,CASSLVDRNTEAFF,once,TRBV9,.,TRBJ1-1
TGTGCCAGCAGCTTAGGGCAGGGCCCGTACGTCGAGCAGTACTTC,CASSLGQGPYVEQYF,.,TRBV11-1,.,TRBJ2-7
TGTGCCAGCAGTGGGGGGACAGGAGAACCTATAGGGTCCTACGAGCAGTACTTC,CASSGGTGEPIGSYEQYF,.,TRBV28,TRBD1,TRBJ2-7
TGTGCCAGCAGTCCCGGGGTTAGGACAGGGGGAGAGACCCAGTACTTC,CASSPGVRTGGETQYF,.,TRBV2,TRBD1,TRBJ2-5
TGTGCCAGCAGCTCATCCCCGACGGCGCCCCTTTACGAGCAGTACTTC,CASSSSPTAPLYEQYF,.,TRBV4-2,.,TRBJ2-7
TGTGCCAGCAGCTTAGTGTGGACCGGGGAGCTGTTTTTT,CASSLVWTGELFF,.,TRBV13,.,TRBJ2-2
TGTGCCACCAGCAGAGAGGGGAGGGGTATCTACAATGAGCAGTTCTTC,CATSREGRGIYNEQFF,.,TRBV15,TRBD2,TRBJ2-1
TGTGCCTGGAGTGTAAGTTTAGCGGGAGTCAACGAGCAGTACTTC,CAWSVSLAGVNEQYF,.,TRBV30,TRBD2,TRBJ2-7
TGTGCCAGCAGCTTAATGACAGGGGGCGGCTACACCTTC,CASSLMTGGGYTF,.,TRBV13,TRBD1,TRBJ1-2
TGTGCCATCATGTCTGGGACTAGCGGAGACAATGAGCAGTTCTTC,CAIMSGTSGDNEQFF,.,TRBV10-3,TRBD2,TRBJ2-1
TGTGCCAGCAGTTTTGTGGGGTCCAATGAGCAGTTCTTC,CASSFVGSNEQFF,.,TRBV27,.,TRBJ2-1
TGTGCCAGCAGCCTGTACACTGAAGCTTTCTTT,CASSLYTEAFF,.,TRBV11-2,.,TRBJ1-1
TGTGCCAGCAGTATCCTTAGCGGGACAAGCACAGATACGCAGTATTTT,CASSILSGTSTDTQYF,.,TRBV27,TRBD2,TRBJ2-3
TGTGCCAGCAGCTTAGGGGTGGGGTACAATGAGCAGTTCTTC,CASSLGVGYNEQFF,.,TRBV7-2,.,TRBJ2-1
TGTGCCAGCAGGAAGAAACCGGGACAGGGGAGCGAGCAGTACTTC,CASRKKPGQGSEQYF,.,TRBV28,TRBD1,TRBJ2-7
TGTGCCAGTAAGACAGGGGCGCATGGCTACACCTTC,CASKTGAHGYTF,once,TRBV27,TRBD1,TRBJ1-2
TGTGCCACCAGCCCCGGCCGAGGGTTACAGGCGTACGAGCAGTACTTC,CATSPGRGLQAYEQYF,.,TRBV15,.,TRBJ2-7
TGTGCCAGCAGTCCTGGCCCGGCCGTTAATCAGCCCCAGCATTTT,CASSPGPAVNQPQHF,.,TRBV28,.,TRBJ1-5
TGTGCCTGGTACCGGACAGATGAACCTAACTATGGCTACACCTTC,CAWYRTDEPNYGYTF,.,TRBV30,.,TRBJ1-2
TGTGCCAGTTGCTCTGGGGCCAACGTCCTGACTTTC,CASCSGANVLTF,once,TRBV6-5,.,TRBJ2-6
TGTGCCAGCAGCGTAGGTCCGGGAGGCAATGAGCAGTTCTTC,CASSVGPGGNEQFF,.,TRBV9,TRBD2,TRBJ2-1
TGTGCCAGCAGCTCAATCGAAATACTAGCGGGCCTGATCTACGAGCAGTACTTC,CASSSIEILAGLIYEQYF,.,TRBV5-4,TRBD2,TRBJ2-7
TGTGCCAGCAGTGAAGCTCGGTCGGGGCAGCATGGCTACACCTTC,CASSEARSGQHGYTF,.,TRBV25-1,.,TRBJ1-2
TGTGCCAGCAGCTTACACGGGGTGATGGGTTCCTACAATGAGCAGTTCTTC,CASSLHGVMGSYNEQFF,.,TRBV11-2,.,TRBJ2-1
TGTGCCTGGAGCGCATCCCTGGGAAGCAATCAGCCCCAGCATTTT,CAWSASLGSNQPQHF,.,TRBV30,.,TRBJ1-5
TGTGCCAGCAGTTTGGGAGAAAACATTCAGTACTTC,CASSLGENIQYF,.,TRBV28,.,TRBJ2-4
TGTGCCAGCAGCTTGGGAGATCGTAACTACGAGCAGTACTTC,CASSLGDRNYEQYF,.,TRBV5-4,.,TRBJ2-7
TGTGCCAGCAGCTTAATGGCTAGCGGGCGCACCGGGGAGCTGTTTTTT,CASSLMASGRTGELFF,.,TRBV13,TRBD2,TRBJ2-2
TGTGCCAGCACCCAAGGACTAGCGGGACAAGAGACCCAGTACTTC,CASTQGLAGQETQYF,.,TRBV28,TRBD2,TRBJ2-5
TGCAGCGTTGAATCTTGGAGTAGCGGTTCAACCTACGAGCAGTACTTC,CSVESWSSGSTYEQYF,.,TRBV29-1,.,TRBJ2-7
TGTGCCAGCAGCTCCCATCCAGCGGGAGGGAGAGCCAAAAACATTCAGTACTTC,CASSSHPAGGRAKNIQYF,.,TRBV11-2,TRBD2,TRBJ2-4
TGCGCCAGCAGCCAAGAGCCAACTGGGTGGGAGAACCAAGAGACCCAGTACTTC,CASSQEPTGWENQETQYF,.,TRBV4-1,.,TRBJ2-5
TGCGCCAGCAGTGATTTGCAGGGGGCCTACGAGCAGTACTTC,CASSDLQGAYEQYF,.,TRBV10-1,TRBD1,TRBJ2-7
TGTGCCAGCGCGAAACAGAACACAGATACGCAGTATTTT,CASAKQNTDTQYF,.,TRBV6-5,.,TRBJ2-3
TGTGCCAGCAGCTTAGAGGTGAGGGGAACCTACGAGCAGTACTTC,CASSLEVRGTYEQYF,.,TRBV11-2,.,TRBJ2-7
TGTGCCAGCAGCGTAGGCACGAACACTGAAGCTTTCTTT,CASSVGTNTEAFF,.,TRBV9,.,TRBJ1-1
TGTGCCAGCAGTTTAATCGTCAGTAACACTGAAGCTTTCTTT,CASSLIVSNTEAFF,.,TRBV28,.,TRBJ1-1
TGTGCCAGCAGCTCGTATCAAGCGAGTATCGACTACACCTTC,CASSSYQASIDYTF,.,TRBV11-2,.,TRBJ1-2
TGTGCCAGCAGCGTAGCCTCCGGAATCTATGAGCAGTTCTTC,CASSVASGIYEQFF,.,TRBV9,.,TRBJ2-1
TGTGCCAGCAGCTTGGACGCGGAGCTGTTTTTT,CASSLDAELFF,.,TRBV5-4,.,TRBJ2-2